This T cell receptor beta chain appears in the sequencing data of a study of blood T cell repertoires in COVID-19. Turning to the study itself: Specimens from acute and convalescent COVID-19 originated in the United States, Italy and Spain. T cells, B-cell-depleted T cells, or PBMCs provided the cDNA or gDNA that served as material.

This CDR3 comprises 17 residues. Trimming stripped 0 bases from V and 0 bases from J, with 14 bases between. Germline CDR1 reads KGHSH; CDR2 reads LQKENI. In the source study's methods: By means of reference gene primer amplification, nucleated cell counts were estimated. Generated by immunoSEQ multiplex PCR, the TCRdb table keeps only in-frame clones and is missing some. The V and J calls and the clone size are those of that table, but D and trimming were determined from the DNA. The table includes 60,000 to 75,000 clones, around four fifths detected once. This TCR derives from a human donor in a cohort sampled during active COVID-19. Specimen: peripheral blood. V and J are TRBV18 and TRBJ1-1, with D unclear. The CDR3 coding sequence is TGTGCCAGCTCACCACCCGCAATAGCAGTACTGAACACTGAAGCTTTCTTT. Translation: CASSPPAIAVLNTEAFF.